The clone carrying this T cell receptor beta chain showed up just a few times. V lost 5 bases, J lost 8 bases, and 13 bases lay in between. CDR1 and CDR2 (germline): SGHNT, YENEEA. This CDR3 is built from 14 residues. TCRdb independently ran MiXCR on the 5' RACE reads; one entry per CDR3 protein. The sample has fewer than 80,000 distinct CDR3 sequences, about 20% seen once. The sequence derives from a female donor with breast cancer. The material sequenced was memory CD4+ T cells sorted from a lymph node. Described subset: memory CD4+ T cells, CD4+CD45RO+CD25-. The gene calls are TRBV11-3 and TRBJ1-6; the D gene is possibly TRBD1 (5 bases). This CDR3 is CASSPGVLDSPLHF. For the CDR3, the DNA is TGTGCCAGCAGCCCGGGGGTTTTGGATTCACCCCTCCACTTT. Supplemented by reference TRBV11-3 and TRBJ1-6, the full variable domain reads EAGVVQSPRYKIIEKKQPVAFWCNPISGHNTLYWYLQNLGQGPELLIRYENEEAVDDSQLPKDRFSAERLKGVDSTLKIQPAELGDSAVYLCASSPGVLDSPLHFGNGTRLTVT.